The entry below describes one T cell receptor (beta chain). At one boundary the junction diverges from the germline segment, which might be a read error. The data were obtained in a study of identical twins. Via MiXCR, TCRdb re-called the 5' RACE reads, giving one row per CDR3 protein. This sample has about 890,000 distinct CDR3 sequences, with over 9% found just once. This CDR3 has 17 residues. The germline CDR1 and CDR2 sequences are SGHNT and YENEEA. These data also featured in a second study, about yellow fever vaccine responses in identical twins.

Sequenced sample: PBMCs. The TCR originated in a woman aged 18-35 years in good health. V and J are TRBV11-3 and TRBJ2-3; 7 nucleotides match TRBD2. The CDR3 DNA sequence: TGTGCCAGCAGCTTAGAACCTGGACTAGTAAATACAGATATGCAGTATTTT. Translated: CASSLEPGLVNTDMQYF.